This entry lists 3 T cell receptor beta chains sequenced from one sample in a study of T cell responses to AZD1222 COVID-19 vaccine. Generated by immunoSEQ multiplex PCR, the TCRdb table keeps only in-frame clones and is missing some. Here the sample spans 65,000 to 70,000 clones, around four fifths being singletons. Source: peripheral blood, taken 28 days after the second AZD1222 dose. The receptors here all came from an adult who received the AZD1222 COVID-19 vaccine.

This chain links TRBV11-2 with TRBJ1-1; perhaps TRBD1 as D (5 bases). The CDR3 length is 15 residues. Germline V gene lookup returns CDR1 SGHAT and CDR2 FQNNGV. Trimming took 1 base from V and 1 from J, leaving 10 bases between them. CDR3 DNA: TGTGCCAGCAGCTTAGTACAGAGGGGGAACACTGAAGCTTTCTTT. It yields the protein CASSLVQRGNTEAFF.

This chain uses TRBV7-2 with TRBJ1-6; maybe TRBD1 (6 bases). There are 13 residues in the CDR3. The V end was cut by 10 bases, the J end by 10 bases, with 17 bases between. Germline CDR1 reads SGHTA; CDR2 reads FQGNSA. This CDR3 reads CATGQPFNSPLHF. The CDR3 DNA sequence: TGTGCCACGGGACAACCCTTTAACTCACCCCTCCACTTT.

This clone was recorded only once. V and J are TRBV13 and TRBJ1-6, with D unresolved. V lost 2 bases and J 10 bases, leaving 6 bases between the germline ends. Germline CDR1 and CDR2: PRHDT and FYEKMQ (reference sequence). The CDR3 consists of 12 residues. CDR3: CASSLNPSPLHF. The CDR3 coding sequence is TGTGCCAGCAGCTTAAACCCCTCACCCCTCCACTTT.